The clone carrying this T cell receptor (beta chain) was observed many times. Its antigen remains unidentified. The CDR3 has 16 residues. Trimming cost V 0 bases and J 5 bases, with 15 bases left between them. Germline V gene data show CDR1 as SGDLS and CDR2 as YYNGEE. These data are taken from a study of T cells after yellow fever vaccination. On the study more broadly: Preparation of the low-cell-number fractions used SMART-Seq v4 Ultra Low Input.

Study-level findings and limits: The booster response re-showed most primary clones: around 95% CD4, more than 70% CD8. From the bulk population, abundant clonotypes could contaminate and appear within FACS-sorted repertoires.

5'RACE template switching generated TCR cDNA, adding a universal primer site and UMIs. In TCRdb, the 5' RACE reads were re-called with MiXCR into one record per CDR3 protein. The profile covers hundreds of thousands of distinct CDR3 sequences, with around 6.5% appearing a single time and approximately 15% taken by the ten largest. Sample: PBMCs, taken 5 days after the yellow fever booster vaccination. The genes are TRBV9 and TRBJ2-1, with D uncertain. This TCR derives from a man younger than 40 who received the YFV17D yellow fever vaccine. The CDR3 region has the DNA TGTGCCAGCAGCGTAGCGGTGAGAGAACTGCACAATGAGCAGTTCTTC. Translation gives CASSVAVRELHNEQFF.